This TCR beta chain was recorded in a study of blood T cells in healthy people across ages. Study results and limitations: The fall in TCR beta diversity per million T cells was roughly linear with age. Diversity estimates from one million T cells were considered underestimates.

This clonotype was counted between two and nine times. As yet, its antigen is unknown. PBMCs were isolated at a quantity of at least 7 million per sample. The CDR3 is 12 residues long. From germline, CDR1 is SEHNR and CDR2 FQNEAQ (reference sequence). Germline trimming cut 2 bases from V and 10 bases from J; bases unmatched to any gene: 1. Using a J-beta primer mix together with a sample-barcoded 5' primer, a second PCR was run for roughly 6 to 12 cycles. Each TCR beta cDNA got a 12-nucleotide random molecular identifier. In TCRdb, the 5' RACE reads were re-called with MiXCR into one record per CDR3 protein. The sample has 1.5 million to 2 million distinct CDR3 sequences; roughly two fifths are singletons.

This rearrangement joins TRBV7-9 to TRBJ2-1; 8 bases are a match to TRBD1. The TCR comes from a human donor in good health. Specimen: blood. CDR3 bases: TGTGCCAGCAGCTTACCAGGGGGCGAGCAGTTCTTC. It encodes CASSLPGGEQFF.